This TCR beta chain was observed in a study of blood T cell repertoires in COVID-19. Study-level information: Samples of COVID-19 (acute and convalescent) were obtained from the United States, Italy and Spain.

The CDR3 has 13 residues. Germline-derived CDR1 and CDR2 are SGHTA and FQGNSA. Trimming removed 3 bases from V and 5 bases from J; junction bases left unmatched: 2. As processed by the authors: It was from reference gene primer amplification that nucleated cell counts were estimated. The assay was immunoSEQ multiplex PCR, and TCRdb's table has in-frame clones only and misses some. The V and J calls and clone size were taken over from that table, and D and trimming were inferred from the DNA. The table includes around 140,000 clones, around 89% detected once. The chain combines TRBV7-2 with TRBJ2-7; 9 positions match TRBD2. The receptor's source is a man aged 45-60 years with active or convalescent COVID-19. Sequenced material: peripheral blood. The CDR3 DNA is TGTGCCAGCAGCTTTAGCGGGGGCCACGAGCAGTACTTC. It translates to CASSFSGGHEQYF.